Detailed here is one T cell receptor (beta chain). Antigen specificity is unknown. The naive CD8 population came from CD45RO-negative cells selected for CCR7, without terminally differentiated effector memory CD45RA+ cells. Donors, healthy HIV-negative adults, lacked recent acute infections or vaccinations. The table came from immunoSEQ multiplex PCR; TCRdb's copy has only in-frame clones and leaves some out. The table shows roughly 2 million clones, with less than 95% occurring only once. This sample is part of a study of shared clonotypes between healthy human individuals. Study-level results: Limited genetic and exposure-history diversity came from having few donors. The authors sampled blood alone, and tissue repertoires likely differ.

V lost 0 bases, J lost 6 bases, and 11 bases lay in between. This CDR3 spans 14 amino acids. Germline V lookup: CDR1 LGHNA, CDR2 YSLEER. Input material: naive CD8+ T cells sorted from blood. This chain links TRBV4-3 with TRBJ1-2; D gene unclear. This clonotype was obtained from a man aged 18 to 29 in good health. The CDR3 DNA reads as TGCGCCAGCAGCCAAGAGAGGGTTTCGGATGGCTACACCTTC. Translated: CASSQERVSDGYTF.